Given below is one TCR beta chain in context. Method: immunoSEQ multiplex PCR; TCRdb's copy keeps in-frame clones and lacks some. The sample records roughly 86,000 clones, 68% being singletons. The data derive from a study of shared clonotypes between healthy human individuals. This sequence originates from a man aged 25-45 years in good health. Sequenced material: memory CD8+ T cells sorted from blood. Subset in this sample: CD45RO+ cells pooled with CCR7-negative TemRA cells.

CDR3 residues: CASSYTTWVSDEKLFF. CDR3 in DNA: TGTGCCAGCAGTTACACGACTTGGGTTTCGGATGAAAAACTGTTTTTT. The chain carries TRBV6-5 and TRBJ1-4; D remains ambiguous. Germline V gene lookup returns CDR1 MNHEY and CDR2 SVGAGI. The CDR3 contains 16 residues. V was trimmed by 2 bases and J by 6 bases, leaving 16 bases between them.